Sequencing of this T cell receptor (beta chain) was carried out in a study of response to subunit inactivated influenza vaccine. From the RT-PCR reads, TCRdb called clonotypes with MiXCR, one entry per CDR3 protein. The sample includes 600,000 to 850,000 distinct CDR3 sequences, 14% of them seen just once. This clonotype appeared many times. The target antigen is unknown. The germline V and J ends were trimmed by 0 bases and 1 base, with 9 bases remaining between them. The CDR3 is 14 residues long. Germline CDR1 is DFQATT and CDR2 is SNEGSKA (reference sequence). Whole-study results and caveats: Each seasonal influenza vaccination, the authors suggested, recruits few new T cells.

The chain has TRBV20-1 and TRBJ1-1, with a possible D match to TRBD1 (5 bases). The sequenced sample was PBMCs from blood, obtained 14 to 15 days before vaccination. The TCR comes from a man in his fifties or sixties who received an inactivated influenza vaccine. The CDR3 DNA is TGCAGTGCTAGAGAAGGACACCCGAACACTGAAGCTTTCTTT. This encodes CSAREGHPNTEAFF.